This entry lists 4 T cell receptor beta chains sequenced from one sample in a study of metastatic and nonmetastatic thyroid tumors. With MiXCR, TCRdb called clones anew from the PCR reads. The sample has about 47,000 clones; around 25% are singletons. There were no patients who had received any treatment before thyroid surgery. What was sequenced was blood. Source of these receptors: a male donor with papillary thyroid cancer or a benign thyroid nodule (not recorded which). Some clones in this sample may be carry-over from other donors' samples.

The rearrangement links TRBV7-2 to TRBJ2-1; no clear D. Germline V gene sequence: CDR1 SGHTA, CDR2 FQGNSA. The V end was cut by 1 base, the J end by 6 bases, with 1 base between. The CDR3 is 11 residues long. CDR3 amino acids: CASSLVNEQFF. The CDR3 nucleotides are TGTGCCAGCAGCTTAGTCAATGAGCAGTTCTTC.

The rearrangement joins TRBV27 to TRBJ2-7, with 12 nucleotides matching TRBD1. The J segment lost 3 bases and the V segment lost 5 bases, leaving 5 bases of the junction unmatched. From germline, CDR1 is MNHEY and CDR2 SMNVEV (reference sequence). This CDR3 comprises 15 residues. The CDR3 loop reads CASSPGTGGVYEQYF. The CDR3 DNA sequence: TGTGCCAGCAGTCCAGGGACAGGGGGCGTCTACGAGCAGTACTTC.

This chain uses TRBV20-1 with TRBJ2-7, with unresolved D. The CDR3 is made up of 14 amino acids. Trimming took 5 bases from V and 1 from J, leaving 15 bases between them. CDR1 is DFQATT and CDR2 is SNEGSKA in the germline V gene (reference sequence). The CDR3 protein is CSAGVVAESYEQYF. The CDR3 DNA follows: TGCAGTGCTGGTGTAGTGGCGGAGTCCTACGAGCAGTACTTC.

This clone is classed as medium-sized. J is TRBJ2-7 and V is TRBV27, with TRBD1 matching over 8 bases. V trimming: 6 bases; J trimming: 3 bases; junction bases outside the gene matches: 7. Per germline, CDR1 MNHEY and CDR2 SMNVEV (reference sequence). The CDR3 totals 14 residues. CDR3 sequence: CASSLDRASYEQYF. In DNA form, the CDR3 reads TGTGCCAGCAGCCTGGACAGGGCAAGCTACGAGCAGTACTTC.